These 9 T cell receptor beta chains were all obtained from the same sample, sequenced in a study of blood T cell repertoires in COVID-19. The assay was immunoSEQ multiplex PCR, and TCRdb's table has in-frame clones only and misses some. There are roughly 230,000 clones in the sample; around 82% occur only once, and roughly 8.7% lies in the top ten. Sample: peripheral blood. The receptors originated from a man aged 40-49 years with active or convalescent COVID-19.

The chain recombines TRBV5-3 with TRBJ1-1, with a weak D call TRBD1 (6 bases). TRBV5-3 is filed as an ORF, its function uncertain. The CDR3 is made up of 11 amino acids. V lost 9 bases, J lost 1 base, and 7 bases lay in between. The CDR3 reads CATRGNTEAFF. DNA of the CDR3: TGTGCCACCAGGGGGAACACTGAAGCTTTCTTT.

This clone was counted once. The chain links TRBV12-5 to TRBJ1-4; the D is unclear. The CDR3 totals 15 residues. Looked up from germline, CDR1 is LGHNT and CDR2 is FRNRAP. The V gene lost 0 bases and the J gene lost 4 bases, with 9 bases spanning the gap. CDR3 amino acids: CASGLVTGVNEKLFF. CDR3 DNA: TGTGCTAGTGGTTTGGTCACCGGGGTTAATGAAAAACTGTTTTTT.

This clone occurred a few times. The V and J genes are TRBV7-9 and TRBJ2-5; weak D call: TRBD1 (5 bases). This CDR3 spans 13 amino acids. Deletions cut 5 bases from V and 5 bases from J, with 12 bases between. Germline lookup yields CDR1 SEHNR and CDR2 FQNEAQ (reference sequence). The CDR3, as DNA: TGTGCCAGCAGCCCTCAGGGTCTGGAGACCCAGTACTTC. It specifies CASSPQGLETQYF. Combining the CDR3 with reference TRBV7-9 and TRBJ2-5 gives the whole variable domain DTGVSQNPRHKITKRGQNVTFRCDPISEHNRLYWYRQTLGQGPEFLTYFQNEAQLEKSRLLSDRFSAERPKGSFSTLEIQRTEQGDSAMYLCASSPQGLETQYFGPGTRLLVL.

The chain has TRBV25-1 and TRBJ2-2, with 11 bases lining up with TRBD1. Looked up from germline, CDR1 is MGHDK and CDR2 is SYGVNS. The CDR3 has 17 residues. Losses at the gene ends were 4 bases for V and 4 bases for J; bases not matched to a gene: 8. In DNA, the CDR3 is TGTGCCAGCAGTGGTGCTCTTGGGACAGGGGGCACCGGGGAGCTGTTTTTT. Protein: CASSGALGTGGTGELFF.

The chain has TRBV2 and TRBJ1-6; 8 bases match TRBD1. This CDR3 is built from 14 residues. After removal of 5 bases from V and 7 bases from J, the junction contained 4 bases not matched to a gene. Germline V gives CDR1 SNHLY, CDR2 FYNNEI. CDR3 region: CASSSTGENSPLHF. In DNA form, the CDR3 reads TGTGCCAGCAGTTCGACAGGGGAGAATTCACCCCTCCACTTT.

This clone was seen many times. The rearrangement links TRBV7-3 to TRBJ2-1, with a possible D match to TRBD1 (5 bases). Germline V gene lookup returns CDR1 SGHTA and CDR2 FQGTGA. The CDR3 has 16 residues. The V gene lost 2 bases and the J gene lost 4 bases, with 15 bases spanning the gap. DNA of the CDR3: TGTGCCAGCAGCTTATACGGTGTGGACACGTACAATGAGCAGTTCTTC. The encoded protein is CASSLYGVDTYNEQFF.

The gene calls are TRBV19 and TRBJ2-7, with 12 bases matching TRBD2. The CDR3 sequence is 19 residues long. Trimming cost V 0 bases and J 2 bases; bases outside gene matches: 11. CDR1 LNHDA and CDR2 SQIVND come from the germline V gene (reference sequence). CDR3 sequence: CASSIEPSGRAVATYEQYF. In DNA, the CDR3 is TGTGCCAGTAGTATAGAACCTAGCGGGAGGGCCGTCGCAACCTACGAGCAGTACTTC.

This chain joins TRBV30 and TRBJ1-1; D gene uncertain. The CDR3 sequence is 12 residues long. Germline CDR1 GTSNPN, CDR2 SVGIG (reference sequence). V dropped 8 bases and J dropped 2 bases, with 12 bases sitting between them. CDR3 amino acids: CALEFENTEAFF. Written as DNA, the CDR3 is TGTGCCCTAGAGTTTGAAAACACTGAAGCTTTCTTT. The whole variable domain, filled in from reference TRBV30 and TRBJ1-1, reads SQTIHQWPATLVQPVGSPLSLECTVEGTSNPNLYWYRQAAGRGLQLLFYSVGIGQISSEVPQNLSASRPQDRQFILSSKKLLLSDSGFYLCALEFENTEAFFGQGTRLTVV.

This rearrangement joins TRBV7-2 to TRBJ2-7; the D gene is possibly TRBD2 (5 bases). The CDR3 runs 16 residues. Trimming cost V 4 bases and J 0 bases, with 16 bases left between them. Germline V gene sequence: CDR1 SGHTA, CDR2 FQGNSA. CDR3: CASSSVSGAGSYEQYF. The CDR3 DNA sequence: TGTGCCAGCAGCTCAGTCAGCGGAGCCGGCTCCTACGAGCAGTACTTC.